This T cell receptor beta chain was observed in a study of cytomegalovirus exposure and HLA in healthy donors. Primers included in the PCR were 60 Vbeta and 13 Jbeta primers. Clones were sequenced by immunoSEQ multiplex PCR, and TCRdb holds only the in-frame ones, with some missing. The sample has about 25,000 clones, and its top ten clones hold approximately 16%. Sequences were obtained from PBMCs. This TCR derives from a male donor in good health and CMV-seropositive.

In nucleotides, the CDR3 is TGTGCCAGCTCACCGGGGACTAGCGGGTACTACGAGCAGTACTTC. As protein: CASSPGTSGYYEQYF. This rearrangement joins TRBV18 to TRBJ2-7, with 12 bases identical to TRBD2. Germline-derived CDR1 and CDR2 are KGHSH and LQKENI. V lost 3 bases to trimming and J lost 3 bases; unmatched junction nucleotides: 3. The CDR3 loop spans 15 amino acids.